A selection of T cell receptor beta chains follows, all from one sample in a study of control samples from healthy donors and cancer patients. The protocol was immunoSEQ multiplex PCR, while the TCRdb copy is restricted to in-frame clones and leaves out a portion. This sample has about 160,000 clones, with 94% found just once. Material: PBMCs. The source is a man aged 60 to 69 with colorectal cancer. Each CDR3 is given with its conserved first and last residue. Fields, in order: CDR3 DNA, CDR3 protein, clone size, D gene, J gene, V gene. A D gene is named only where the DNA matches it firmly. Expanded clones get a size class; other rows say once, few or many, or leave the size out.

TGTGCCAGCAGTGTATGGCGCACAGATACGCAGTATTTT,CASSVWRTDTQYF,.,.,TRBJ2-3,TRBV2
TGTGCCAGCAGTTCTTCCCCGGGATCAAAAGAGGAGCCCCTCCACTTT,CASSSSPGSKEEPLHF,.,.,TRBJ1-6,TRBV28
TGTGCCAGCAGCCAGGCTCGGGGACTAGCGCTTCAAGAGACCCAGTACTTC,CASSQARGLALQETQYF,.,TRBD2,TRBJ2-5,TRBV4-2
TGTGCCAGCAGTTTCAGGACTAGCATTTGGAGAGAGCAGTACTTC,CASSFRTSIWREQYF,.,TRBD2,TRBJ2-7,TRBV28
TGTGCCAGCAGCCCCGGATCAGGGGGTGACTCCTACGAGCAGTACTTC,CASSPGSGGDSYEQYF,.,TRBD1,TRBJ2-7,TRBV5-4
TGTGCCAGCAGTCCCACAGGGAATAGCAATCAGCCCCAGCATTTT,CASSPTGNSNQPQHF,.,.,TRBJ1-5,TRBV27
TGTGCCAGTAGTTCCCGGACTAGCGCCACAGATACGCAGTATTTT,CASSSRTSATDTQYF,.,TRBD2,TRBJ2-3,TRBV19
TGTGCCAGCAGCCCTGGACAGGGGGCGCAAGGCTACACCTTC,CASSPGQGAQGYTF,.,TRBD1,TRBJ1-2,TRBV14
TGTGCCAGCAGTAACCCCCGCAGCGGGGCCAAAAACATTCAGTACTTC,CASSNPRSGAKNIQYF,.,.,TRBJ2-4,TRBV6-2/TRBV6-3
TGCGCCAGCAGCTTGATGACAGGGGACTACGAGCAGTACTTC,CASSLMTGDYEQYF,.,TRBD1,TRBJ2-7,TRBV5-1
TGTGCCAGTAGTAGAGGAGAACAAACGGCTTCACCCCTCCACTTT,CASSRGEQTASPLHF,.,.,TRBJ1-6,TRBV19
TGCGCCAGCAGCTTGGCCGGGCACGGAATGAACACTGAAGCTTTCTTT,CASSLAGHGMNTEAFF,.,.,TRBJ1-1,TRBV5-1
TGTGCCACCAAGGGGGGGGATTCCTACGAGCAGTACTTC,CATKGGDSYEQYF,.,.,TRBJ2-7,TRBV2
TGTGCCAGCAGCTTAGGTTGGGGACAGGGGAACTATGGCTACACCTTC,CASSLGWGQGNYGYTF,.,TRBD1,TRBJ1-2,TRBV7-2
TGTGCCAGTAGCCGACTCGTGCAGGGAACTCCTATAGCTAACTATGGCTACACCTTC,CASSRLVQGTPIANYGYTF,.,.,TRBJ1-2,TRBV19
TGTGCCAGCAGTTATATCCTGCGACAGGGTTCCTCTGAAGCTTTCTTT,CASSYILRQGSSEAFF,many,TRBD1,TRBJ1-1,TRBV6-7
TGCGCCAGCAGCTCGAACGGGGCCCCTACCCATGGCTACACCTTC,CASSSNGAPTHGYTF,.,.,TRBJ1-2,TRBV5-1
TGTGCCAGCAGCTTGGGACAGGGCGGGGAGCTGTTTTTT,CASSLGQGGELFF,.,TRBD1,TRBJ2-2,TRBV7-9
TGTGCCAGCAGCTTGGGGGTGTACTATAATTCACCCCTCCACTTT,CASSLGVYYNSPLHF,.,.,TRBJ1-6,TRBV5-8
TGTGCCAGCATCATGGGAGGGGCGAACACTGAAGCTTTCTTT,CASIMGGANTEAFF,.,.,TRBJ1-1,TRBV28
TGTGCCAGCAGCTCTCCAAGCGCCGGGGAGCTGTTTTTT,CASSSPSAGELFF,.,.,TRBJ2-2,TRBV7-9
TGTGCCAGCAGCTTACCTGAGGGACAGGGCCCCTCGACCCAGTACTTC,CASSLPEGQGPSTQYF,.,TRBD1,TRBJ2-5,TRBV5-4
TGTGCCAGCAGCTTAGCAGCAGGGAAACCCAACACGGCCTACGAGCAGTACTTC,CASSLAAGKPNTAYEQYF,.,.,TRBJ2-7,TRBV7-2
TGTGCCAGCAGTTCCGGGACAGGGTTGCGGGAGCAGTACTTC,CASSSGTGLREQYF,.,TRBD1,TRBJ2-7,TRBV7-9
TGTGCCAGCAGCTTTCCGGGTATCTATGGCTACACCTTC,CASSFPGIYGYTF,.,.,TRBJ1-2,TRBV11-2
TGTGCCATCAGTGAGTCTCTCCAGAACACTGAAGCTTTCTTT,CAISESLQNTEAFF,.,.,TRBJ1-1,TRBV10-3
TGTGCCAGCAGCCAAGCCGCGACAGGGGCGGTCATCTTC,CASSQAATGAVIF,.,TRBD1,TRBJ1-2,TRBV3-1/TRBV3-2
TGTGCCAGCAGTTACAAAAGGGACACTGAAGCTTTCTTT,CASSYKRDTEAFF,.,.,TRBJ1-1,TRBV6-5
TGTGCCTGGAGTTACGGTAGCAATCAGCCCCAGCATTTT,CAWSYGSNQPQHF,few,.,TRBJ1-5,TRBV30
TGTGCCAGCACCAAAGGCAGGAACACTGAAGCTTTCTTT,CASTKGRNTEAFF,.,.,TRBJ1-1,TRBV7-8
TGTGCCTGGAGCCTGAACAGGGTAAATGAGCAGTTCTTC,CAWSLNRVNEQFF,.,.,TRBJ2-1,TRBV30
TGTGCCAGCAGCCCCGGGACAGGGGGCCCCGATACGCAGTATTTT,CASSPGTGGPDTQYF,.,TRBD1,TRBJ2-3,TRBV13
TGTGCCAGCAGCTCAACAGGGGGAGGTGGCTACACCTTC,CASSSTGGGGYTF,.,TRBD1,TRBJ1-2,TRBV5-6
TGTGCCAGCAGCCATCGAGTGAACACCGGGGAGCTGTTTTTT,CASSHRVNTGELFF,.,.,TRBJ2-2,TRBV3-1/TRBV3-2
TGCGCCAGCAGCCAAGATTTTTTGGAGACCCAGTACTTC,CASSQDFLETQYF,.,.,TRBJ2-5,TRBV4-3
TGTGCCAGCAGCGTAGCGTTTCTGGGATCACTCACAGATACGCAGTATTTT,CASSVAFLGSLTDTQYF,.,.,TRBJ2-3,TRBV9
TGTGCCAGTAGATCGCCCACGACAGGGAACTATGGCTACACCTTC,CASRSPTTGNYGYTF,.,TRBD1,TRBJ1-2,TRBV19
TGTGCCAGCAGTTCCCTAGGGCCCGCTCTAGCCAAAAACATTCAGTACTTC,CASSSLGPALAKNIQYF,.,.,TRBJ2-4,TRBV27
TGTGCCAGCAGCTATCAAGGGGGCAGGGCAATCATCAGGAAAGATACGCAGTATTTT,CASSYQGGRAIIRKDTQYF,.,TRBD1,TRBJ2-3,TRBV7-2
TGTGCCAGCAGTGACGAAACTAGCGGGGGAGAGACCCAGTACTTC,CASSDETSGGETQYF,.,TRBD2,TRBJ2-5,TRBV6-4
TGTGCCAGCAGTTTGCGGCGGACCACCTACGAGCAGTACTTC,CASSLRRTTYEQYF,.,.,TRBJ2-7,TRBV27
TGCGCCAGCGGTACCAGGGGGAAGTTTGAAAAACTGTTTTTT,CASGTRGKFEKLFF,.,TRBD1,TRBJ1-4,TRBV23-1
TGTGCCAGCAGCCAACGAGGGGCTGCCCAATACTCCTACGAGCAGTACTTC,CASSQRGAAQYSYEQYF,.,.,TRBJ2-7,TRBV3-1/TRBV3-2
TGTGCCAGCAGCCGGGACGGCCGTCGCGAGCAGTACTTC,CASSRDGRREQYF,.,.,TRBJ2-7,TRBV5-4
TGCGCCAGCAGTCAACCGGGACCCGGACACAATGAGCAGTTCTTC,CASSQPGPGHNEQFF,.,.,TRBJ2-1,TRBV23-1
TGCGCCAGCAGCCCCACTAGCGGGGGGGCCCAAGAGACCCAGTACTTC,CASSPTSGGAQETQYF,.,TRBD2,TRBJ2-5,TRBV5-1
TGTGCCAGCAGCTCTGGACAGAACACTGAAGCTTTCTTT,CASSSGQNTEAFF,.,.,TRBJ1-1,TRBV7-2
TGTGCCAGTAGTATAGTAGAGGGTACCGGGGAGCTGTTTTTT,CASSIVEGTGELFF,.,.,TRBJ2-2,TRBV19
TGTGCCAGCAGTGATTTTCGGGGCGGGGGCACTGAAGCTTTCTTT,CASSDFRGGGTEAFF,once,.,TRBJ1-1,TRBV25-1
TGTGCCAGCAGCCGAGGCGGGGGGAACACTGAAGCTTTCTTT,CASSRGGGNTEAFF,.,.,TRBJ1-1,TRBV3-1/TRBV3-2